These 22 T cell receptor beta chains were sequenced from one sample in a study of cytomegalovirus exposure and HLA in healthy donors. In the PCR, 60 Vbeta and 13 Jbeta primers were used. TCRdb's table, derived via immunoSEQ multiplex PCR, lists solely in-frame clones and lacks some. The sample holds 150,000 to 200,000 clones, around 78% seen once. Sequenced input: PBMCs. The receptor set was obtained from a woman aged 25 to 45 in good health and CMV-seropositive.

This clone was seen a single time. V and J are TRBV30 and TRBJ1-1; 11 bases fit TRBD1. The V and J ends lost 1 base and 3 bases, in that order; junction bases with no gene match: 4. CDR1 GTSNPN and CDR2 SVGIG come from the germline V gene (reference sequence). CDR3 length equals 15 residues. The CDR3 sequence: CAWSGLGQGDTEAFF. The CDR3 DNA reads TGTGCCTGGAGTGGCCTGGGACAGGGGGACACTGAAGCTTTCTTT.

The chain is built from TRBV10-3 and TRBJ1-3, with no clear D. Trimming took 6 bases from V and 0 from J, leaving 9 bases between them. There are 14 residues in the CDR3. Germline V gene sequence: CDR1 ENHRY, CDR2 SYGVKD. The CDR3 sequence is CAIRREFSGNTIYF. The DNA of the CDR3 is TGTGCCATCAGGAGGGAATTCTCTGGAAACACCATATATTTT.

This chain links TRBV7-2 with TRBJ2-1; 8 bases are shared with TRBD2. The CDR3 runs to 12 residues. With 2 bases clipped from V and 13 bases from J, the junction kept 4 bases outside the gene matches. The germline V gene has CDR1 SGHTA and CDR2 FQGNSA. The CDR3 coding sequence is TGTGCCAGCAGCTTAATCCGGGAGGGCCAGTTCTTC. Translated, it gives CASSLIREGQFF. The whole variable domain, filled in from reference TRBV7-2 and TRBJ2-1, reads GAGVSQSPSNKVTEKGKDVELRCDPISGHTALYWYRQSLGQGLEFLIYFQGNSAPDKSGLPSDRFSAERTGGSVSTLTIQRTQQEDSAVYLCASSLIREGQFFGPGTRLTVL.

The chain combines TRBV5-6 with TRBJ2-2; TRBD1 agrees at 9 bases. The CDR3 extends over 15 amino acids. Germline CDR1 and CDR2: SGHDT and YYEEEE. V lost 2 bases and J lost 4; bases outside the gene matches: 3. In nucleotides, the CDR3 is TGTGCCAGCAGCTTAACAGGGGGCGGCACCGGGGAGCTGTTTTTT. Protein: CASSLTGGGTGELFF.

This chain joins TRBV4-3 and TRBJ1-1; 8 nucleotides align to TRBD1. Per the germline V gene, CDR1 is LGHNA and CDR2 is YSLEER. The CDR3 is 15 amino acids. Trimming removed 0 bases from V and 12 bases from J; junction bases left unmatched: 12. Here the CDR3 reads CASSQDRQGARESFF. The DNA for the CDR3 is TGCGCCAGCAGCCAAGATCGTCAGGGGGCTAGGGAGTCTTTCTTT.

The chain has TRBV21-1 and TRBJ2-7; TRBD1 is the table's D call and was not checked against the DNA. TRBV21-1 is recorded as a pseudogene. This CDR3 region has 17 residues. The CDR3, as DNA: TGTGCCAGCAGCAAAGACGATGGGGACACGGACCTTTACGAGCAGTACTTC. Protein sequence: CASSKDDGDTDLYEQYF.

V and J are TRBV9 and TRBJ1-2, with TRBD1 identical over 7 bases. After removal of 4 bases from V and 2 bases from J, the junction contained 8 bases not matched to a gene. Germline CDR1 SGDLS, CDR2 YYNGEE. This CDR3 is 15 amino acids long. For the CDR3, the DNA is TGTGCCAGCAGCCCCCGGGACAGCGGAAACTATGGCTACACCTTC. It is translated as CASSPRDSGNYGYTF.

Worth noting for this clone: The identical CDR3 is also encoded by other nucleotide sequences in the sample. The rearrangement uses TRBV5-1 and TRBJ2-2; D is ambiguous. Deletions cut 0 bases from V and 2 bases from J, with 5 bases between. The CDR3 runs to 14 residues. From germline, CDR1 is SGHRS and CDR2 YFSETQ. The CDR3 DNA sequence: TGCGCCAGCAGCTTGGACAGCAACACCGGGGAGCTGTTTTTT. This codes for CASSLDSNTGELFF.

The gene calls are TRBV5-1 and TRBJ1-6, with 7 positions matching TRBD1. CDR1 is SGHRS, CDR2 YFSETQ, per germline. V shed 0 bases and J 10 bases; nucleotides not matched to a gene: 10. The CDR3 is 16 residues long. CDR3 loop: CASSLDTVAGGSPLHF. CDR3 DNA: TGCGCCAGCAGCTTGGATACGGTGGCAGGGGGATCACCCCTCCACTTT.

V and J are TRBV27 and TRBJ1-3; 10 bases align to TRBD1. The V gene end was trimmed by 3 bases and the J gene end by 2 bases; junction bases not matched to a gene: 7. The CDR3 contains 17 residues. Looked up from germline, CDR1 is MNHEY and CDR2 is SMNVEV (reference sequence). Here the CDR3 reads CASSLTTGGLAGNTIYF. CDR3 in DNA: TGTGCCAGCAGTTTGACGACAGGGGGCCTGGCTGGAAACACCATATATTTT.

The rearrangement uses TRBV5-4 and TRBJ2-3; 11 bases are a match to TRBD2. CDR1 and CDR2 from the germline V gene are SGHNT and YYREEE (reference sequence). Trimming at V came to 4 bases and at J to 4 bases, leaving 8 bases not matched to a gene. CDR3 size: 16 residues. The chain's CDR3 is CASSRGIAGGPDTQYF. The CDR3 nucleotides read TGTGCCAGCAGCCGCGGTATAGCGGGAGGGCCAGATACGCAGTATTTT.

The chain recombines TRBV4-3 with TRBJ2-2; D is unclear. This CDR3 contains 15 residues. V was shortened by 0 bases and J by 1 base, with 6 bases between the two germline ends. CDR1 and CDR2 from the germline V gene are LGHNA and YSLEER. This CDR3 is CASSQEARNTGELFF. The CDR3 bases are TGCGCCAGCAGCCAAGAGGCAAGGAACACCGGGGAGCTGTTTTTT.

The chain is built from TRBV9 and TRBJ2-5; 8 positions match TRBD1. Trimming at V came to 0 bases and at J to 2 bases, leaving 3 bases not matched to a gene. Germline CDR1 and CDR2: SGDLS and YYNGEE. CDR3 length: 15 amino acids. CDR3 protein: CASSVDGDRQETQYF. The CDR3 coding sequence is TGTGCCAGCAGCGTAGACGGGGACAGGCAAGAGACCCAGTACTTC.

The chain uses TRBV10-2 and TRBJ2-6; possible D gene TRBD2, 5 bases. Germline CDR1 reads WSHSY; CDR2 reads SAAADI. V lost 8 bases, J lost 1 base, and 9 bases lay in between. The CDR3 has 14 residues. CDR3 nucleotides: TGCGCCAGCCGCGGGTGGTCTGGGGCCAACGTCCTGACTTTC. Translating gives CASRGWSGANVLTF.

This clone has only a few counts. The rearrangement uses TRBV7-8 and TRBJ2-2; 8 nucleotides line up with TRBD2. J was trimmed by 10 bases and V by 3 bases; bases with no gene match: 16. The CDR3 sequence is 17 residues long. Germline values: CDR1 SGHVS, CDR2 FQNEAQ. In DNA, the CDR3 is TGTGCCAGCAGCTTGCACGTCAGCGGGGGTGAAGGTCCGGAGCTGTTTTTT. It codes for CASSLHVSGGEGPELFF.

This clone was picked up one time. This chain uses TRBV6-5 with TRBJ1-2, with D unclear. The V and J ends lost 4 bases and 5 bases respectively, with 11 bases between them. The V gene's germline CDR1 is MNHEY and CDR2 SVGAGI. CDR3 length equals 13 residues. The CDR3 nucleotides are TGTGCCAGCAGTTCGTCGACGGGTTATGGCTACACCTTC. Translated, it gives CASSSSTGYGYTF.

This clone was counted once. This chain uses TRBV10-3 with TRBJ1-5, with a possible D match to TRBD1 (5 bases). Looked up from germline, CDR1 is ENHRY and CDR2 is SYGVKD. V gave up 2 bases and J gave up 3 bases, with 8 bases separating them. The CDR3 consists of 14 residues. CDR3 nucleotide sequence: TGTGCCATCAGTGAGCAGGGTACCAATCAGCCCCAGCATTTT. Amino acids: CAISEQGTNQPQHF.

The chain has TRBV15 and TRBJ1-3; TRBD1 aligns across 9 bases. This CDR3 spans 20 amino acids. V lost 0 bases to trimming and J lost 4 bases; unmatched junction nucleotides: 16. The V gene's germline CDR1 is LNHNV and CDR2 YYDKDF (reference sequence). The CDR3 nucleotides read TGTGCCACCAGCAGAGACTCCGGGACAGGGTATGGTCTTGGCGGAAACACCATATATTTT. Translating it yields CATSRDSGTGYGLGGNTIYF.

This clone was seen a few times. V is TRBV9 and J is TRBJ2-1, with TRBD2 identical over 7 bases. Germline CDR1 is SGDLS and CDR2 is YYNGEE. The CDR3 extends over 15 amino acids. With V trimmed by 0 bases and J by 4 bases, 4 bases remained unmatched. CDR3 nucleotides: TGTGCCAGCAGCGTAGCGGCGGGAGTGTACAATGAGCAGTTCTTC. Amino acids: CASSVAAGVYNEQFF.

The chain links TRBV9 to TRBJ2-3; D gene uncertain. Trimming took off 0 bases at V and 2 bases at J, with 7 bases between the two ends. Germline CDR1 reads SGDLS; CDR2 reads YYNGEE. This CDR3 contains 14 residues. The CDR3 is CASSVVAATDTQYF. The CDR3, as DNA: TGTGCCAGCAGCGTAGTTGCGGCCACAGATACGCAGTATTTT.

As regards this clone: Sequence at one end of the junction differs from germline and may be a read error. The CDR3 sequence: CSSSLGGQGAYNEQFF. CDR3 in DNA: TGTTCCAGCAGCTTAGGGGGACAGGGGGCCTACAATGAGCAGTTCTTC. The chain has TRBV7-9 and TRBJ2-1, with TRBD1 matching 11 bases. CDR3 length: 16 residues. CDR1 SEHNR and CDR2 FQNEAQ come from the germline V gene (reference sequence).

In DNA, the CDR3 is TGTGCCAGCAGTTTATCGTTTAGCGGGAGTCCCTTAGAGCAGTTCTTC. Its protein product is CASSLSFSGSPLEQFF. The chain uses TRBV27 and TRBJ2-1, with 9 bases matching TRBD2. Germline CDR1 and CDR2: MNHEY and SMNVEV (reference sequence). Trimming at V came to 0 bases and at J to 10 bases, leaving 10 bases not matched to a gene. This CDR3 is 16 amino acids long.